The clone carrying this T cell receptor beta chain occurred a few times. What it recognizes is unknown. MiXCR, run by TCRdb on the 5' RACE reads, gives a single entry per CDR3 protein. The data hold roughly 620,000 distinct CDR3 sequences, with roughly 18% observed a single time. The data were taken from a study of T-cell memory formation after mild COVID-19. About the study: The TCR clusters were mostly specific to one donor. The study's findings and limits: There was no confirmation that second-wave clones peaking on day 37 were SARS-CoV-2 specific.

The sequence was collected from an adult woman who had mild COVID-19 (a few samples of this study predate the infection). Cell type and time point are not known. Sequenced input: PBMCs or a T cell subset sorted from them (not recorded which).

The CDR3 region is CASSPRPADEHNYGYTF. CDR3 DNA: TGTGCCAGCTCACCCCGCCCGGCAGACGAACATAACTATGGCTACACCTTC. The genes are TRBV18 and TRBJ1-2; D is uncertain. Looked up from germline, CDR1 is KGHSH and CDR2 is LQKENI. The V gene lost 3 bases and the J gene lost 1 base, with 18 bases spanning the gap. The CDR3 loop spans 17 amino acids.